These 28 T cell receptor beta chains were sequenced from one sample in a study of blood T cells in healthy people across ages. Through a sample-barcoded 5' primer and a J-beta primer mix, a second PCR was run for roughly 7 to 12 cycles. TCRdb re-called the 5' RACE reads with MiXCR, one entry per CDR3 protein. The sample includes about 1,400,000 distinct CDR3 sequences, 40% to 50% seen only once; the top ten take 7.9%. Sequencing was done on a sample of blood. Source of these receptors: a woman under 30 in good health.

The gene calls are TRBV15 and TRBJ1-5; no clear D gene. The CDR3 consists of 15 residues. CDR1 LNHNV and CDR2 YYDKDF come from the germline V gene (reference sequence). Trimming shortened V by 3 bases and J by 2 bases, and 11 bases separated the two germline ends. Written as DNA, the CDR3 is TGTGCCACCAGCAGGTCTACAGTTGGCAATCAGCCCCAGCATTTT. It specifies CATSRSTVGNQPQHF.

The V call is TRBV2, the J call TRBJ2-7, with D perhaps assigned TRBD1 or TRBD2 (6 bases each). Trimming pared 6 bases from V and 5 bases from J, leaving 14 bases between. Germline values: CDR1 SNHLY, CDR2 FYNNEI. The CDR3 sequence is 13 residues long. The CDR3 reads CASRAGGGNEQYF. CDR3 in DNA: TGTGCCAGCAGGGCCGGAGGGGGAAACGAGCAGTACTTC.

Many counts were recorded for this clonotype. CDR3 residues: CASSPGAVTEAFF. Here the CDR3 DNA reads TGTGCCAGTTCCCCAGGGGCGGTCACTGAAGCTTTCTTT. This rearrangement joins TRBV6-6 to TRBJ1-1, with D perhaps TRBD1 (6 bases). V was clipped by 9 bases and J by 4 bases, with 15 bases between them. Looked up from germline, CDR1 is MNHNY and CDR2 is SVGAGI (reference sequence). The CDR3 sequence is 13 residues long.

This clonotype was detected once. V usage is TRBV5-1 and J usage is TRBJ2-5; unclear D gene. Trimming left V 0 bases short and J 5 bases short, with 8 bases between. Germline CDR1 and CDR2: SGHRS and YFSETQ. There are 13 residues in the CDR3. This chain's CDR3 is CASSLAHDETQYF. The CDR3 DNA reads TGCGCCAGCAGCTTGGCCCACGATGAGACCCAGTACTTC.

The J gene is TRBJ1-4, the V gene TRBV12-3 or TRBV12-4, with D uncertain. Trimming removed 4 bases from V and 0 bases from J, with 15 bases in between. CDR3 length: 17 amino acids. CDR3 coding DNA: TGTGCCAGCAGTTATTTCGAGATGAGGGCAACTAATGAAAAACTGTTTTTT. Encoded protein: CASSYFEMRATNEKLFF.

J is TRBJ2-7 and V is TRBV20-1, with 8 bases lining up with TRBD2. The V gene end was trimmed by 4 bases and the J gene end by 6 bases; junction bases not matched to a gene: 8. From germline, CDR1 is DFQATT and CDR2 SNEGSKA (reference sequence). This CDR3 comprises 13 residues. The CDR3 DNA reads as TGCAGTGCTACCCCGGGACTAGGTGGCGAGCAGTACTTC. Protein product: CSATPGLGGEQYF.

There are a few counts of this clonotype. V usage is TRBV6-2 or TRBV6-3 and J usage is TRBJ2-3, with 13 bases lining up with TRBD2. V gave up 8 bases and J gave up 5 bases; unmatched junction bases: 7. There are 15 residues in the CDR3. The germline gives CDR1 MNHEY, CDR2 SVGEGT. Here the CDR3 reads CASGPRTSGRDTQYF. As DNA, the CDR3 is TGTGCCAGCGGCCCAAGGACTAGCGGGAGAGATACGCAGTATTTT.

There are many counts of this clonotype. V usage is TRBV28 and J usage is TRBJ2-7; perhaps D is TRBD1 or TRBD2 (5 bases each). The V end was cut by 7 bases, the J end by 3 bases, with 16 bases between. The germline V gene encodes CDR1 MDHEN and CDR2 SYDVKM. The length of the CDR3 is 14 residues. CDR3 sequence reads: CASTLGQGRYEQYF. For the CDR3, the DNA is TGTGCCAGCACCTTGGGCCAGGGACGCTACGAGCAGTACTTC.

The CDR3 loop reads CASSPSGQQLITEAFF. In nucleotides, the CDR3 is TGCGCCAGCAGCCCATCCGGACAGCAACTAATCACTGAAGCTTTCTTT. V and J are TRBV4-1 and TRBJ1-1; weak D call: TRBD1 (6 bases). Germline loops: CDR1 MGHRA, CDR2 YSYEKL. V lost 4 bases, J lost 4 bases, and 19 bases lay in between. The length of the CDR3 is 16 residues.

V gene TRBV25-1 combines with J gene TRBJ2-7; tentative D call: TRBD1 (5 bases). The ends were cut back, 8 bases at V and 5 bases at J, with 16 bases in the middle. This CDR3 region has 13 residues. Germline V gene lookup returns CDR1 MGHDK and CDR2 SYGVNS. CDR3 residues: CASQSLGPHEQYF. CDR3 coding DNA: TGTGCCAGCCAAAGCTTGGGGCCCCACGAGCAGTACTTC.

This clonotype came up once. The chain employs TRBV25-1 and TRBJ2-4; 8 bases line up with TRBD1. The J call may be incorrect, as the DNA end agrees better with TRBJ2-7. The CDR3 consists of 15 residues. Germline CDR1 reads MGHDK; CDR2 reads SYGVNS. The CDR3 bases are TGTGCCAGCAGTGATGTGGACAGGGCCGACGGCGAGCAGTACTTC. It is translated as CASSDVDRADGEQYF.

The V and J genes are TRBV18 and TRBJ1-1; D remains ambiguous. Germline assignment: CDR1 KGHSH and CDR2 LQKENI. This CDR3 contains 12 residues. V gave up 4 bases and J gave up 3 bases, with 6 bases separating them. In DNA, the CDR3 is TGTGCCAGCTCACACATTTACACTGAAGCTTTCTTT. Its translation is CASSHIYTEAFF.

The rearrangement joins TRBV2 to TRBJ1-5; TRBD1 matches at 8 bases. Unmatched junction bases numbered 11, after V lost 6 bases and J lost 7 bases. The CDR3 extends over 15 amino acids. Germline V gives CDR1 SNHLY, CDR2 FYNNEI. The CDR3 region is CASRPNGQGRQPQHF. The CDR3, as DNA: TGTGCCAGCAGGCCCAACGGACAGGGTAGGCAGCCCCAGCATTTT.

This clonotype was found a few times. The chain joins TRBV12-3 or TRBV12-4 to TRBJ2-3; 9 bases line up with TRBD1. With V trimmed by 6 bases and J by 1 base, 8 bases remained unmatched. This CDR3 is 16 amino acids long. The CDR3 DNA is TGTGCCAGCAGCAGACCCCGGGACAGGGGCACAGATACGCAGTATTTT. Encoded protein: CASSRPRDRGTDTQYF.

The rearrangement joins TRBV19 to TRBJ1-3; 8 bases align to TRBD1. J lost 0 bases, V lost 4 bases, and 8 bases had no gene match. This CDR3 is 17 amino acids long. Germline CDR1 is LNHDA and CDR2 is SQIVND (reference sequence). CDR3 amino acids: CASSTGTGFGSGNTIYF. CDR3 coding DNA: TGTGCCAGTAGTACCGGGACAGGATTTGGCTCTGGAAACACCATATATTTT. Using reference TRBV19 and TRBJ1-3 for the parts outside the CDR3, the full variable domain is DGGITQSPKYLFRKEGQNVTLSCEQNLNHDAMYWYRQDPGQGLRLIYYSQIVNDFQKGDIAEGYSVSREKKESFPLTVTSAQKNPTAFYLCASSTGTGFGSGNTIYFGEGSWLTVV.

The chain joins TRBV20-1 to TRBJ1-4; a possible D gene is TRBD1 (5 bases). This CDR3 is 13 amino acids long. In germline, CDR1 is DFQATT, CDR2 SNEGSKA (reference sequence). The V end lost 3 bases, the J end lost 7 bases, and 12 bases lay between the germline ends. Written as DNA, the CDR3 is TGCAGTGCTAGTCTGGCGGGGACTGAAAAACTGTTTTTT. Protein product: CSASLAGTEKLFF.

The V call is TRBV12-3 or TRBV12-4, the J call TRBJ1-4; 8 bases agree with TRBD1. The CDR3 length is 16 residues. Trimming at V came to 6 bases and at J to 5 bases, leaving 11 bases not matched to a gene. CDR3 protein: CASRGYGQGWNEKLFF. CDR3 nucleotides: TGTGCCAGCAGGGGTTATGGACAGGGATGGAATGAAAAACTGTTTTTT.

J is TRBJ1-6 and V is TRBV12-3 or TRBV12-4; possible D gene TRBD1, 5 bases. This CDR3 is built from 15 residues. V lost 1 base and J 7 bases, leaving 11 bases between the germline ends. CDR3 in amino acids: CASSLGGYGNSPLHF. CDR3 in DNA: TGTGCCAGCAGTTTAGGGGGCTACGGGAATTCACCCCTCCACTTT.

The gene calls are TRBV15 and TRBJ2-3, with no clear D. The V end lost 1 base, the J end lost 4 bases, and 18 bases lay between the germline ends. This CDR3 has 17 residues. Germline V CDR1 and CDR2: LNHNV, YYDKDF (reference sequence). For the CDR3, the DNA is TGTGCCACCAGCAGAGTCTTTCCCGGGCCAAGGTCAGATACGCAGTATTTT. Encoded protein: CATSRVFPGPRSDTQYF.

In regard to this clonotype: A read error may account for a junction end that differs from germline. The V and J genes are TRBV4-1 and TRBJ2-1; D possibly matches TRBD1 or TRBD2 (5 bases each). CDR1 is MGHRA and CDR2 is YSYEKL in the germline V gene. CDR3 length: 15 residues. The CDR3 region has the DNA TGCGCCAACAGCCCTAGGGACCGGGGTTACAATGAGCAGTTCTTC. This codes for CANSPRDRGYNEQFF.

The V gene is TRBV7-2, the J gene TRBJ2-3; D ambiguous. This CDR3 comprises 12 residues. V was cut by 7 bases and J by 2 bases, with 7 bases left in between. Per the germline V gene, CDR1 is SGHTA and CDR2 is FQGNSA. CDR3 DNA sequence: TGTGCCAGCACTCCGGACACAGATACGCAGTATTTT. Its translation: CASTPDTDTQYF.

This clonotype was seen ten or more times. The V gene is TRBV12-3 or TRBV12-4, the J gene TRBJ2-7; perhaps TRBD2 as D (5 bases). Trimming left V 5 bases short and J 7 bases short, with 12 bases between. The CDR3 loop spans 12 amino acids. CDR3 amino acids: CASSLPGGEQYF. The CDR3 DNA reads TGTGCCAGCAGTCTCCCAGGAGGAGAGCAGTACTTC.

V and J are TRBV5-1 and TRBJ1-1; 7 bases map to TRBD1. Germline assignment: CDR1 SGHRS and CDR2 YFSETQ. V lost 5 bases and J lost 4; bases outside the gene matches: 8. The CDR3 extends over 14 amino acids. Here the CDR3 reads CASRTGDGPTEAFF. The CDR3 DNA reads as TGCGCCAGCAGAACAGGGGATGGTCCCACTGAAGCTTTCTTT.

V and J are TRBV10-3 and TRBJ1-2, with D perhaps TRBD1 (6 bases). CDR3 length equals 14 residues. Per the germline V gene, CDR1 is ENHRY and CDR2 is SYGVKD. The V gene lost 4 bases and the J gene lost 6 bases, with 15 bases spanning the gap. The CDR3 bases are TGTGCCATCAGTGTCGCAGACAAGGGGGATGGCTACACCTTC. Amino acid sequence: CAISVADKGDGYTF.

The rearrangement links TRBV27 to TRBJ1-2; D is possibly TRBD1 (6 bases). Germline-derived CDR1 and CDR2 are MNHEY and SMNVEV (reference sequence). This CDR3 comprises 16 residues. V lost 5 bases to trimming and J lost 4 bases, with 20 bases between them. The CDR3 DNA is TGTGCCAGCAGTAAAACGCCCGGGGGCAGCCTCTATGGCTACACCTTC. It translates to CASSKTPGGSLYGYTF.

This rearrangement joins TRBV12-3 or TRBV12-4 to TRBJ2-3; D is ambiguous. V shed 3 bases and J shed 0 bases, with 10 bases lying between them. The CDR3 has 15 amino acids. The CDR3: CASSFRPGSTDTQYF. DNA of the CDR3: TGTGCCAGCAGTTTTCGGCCGGGCAGCACAGATACGCAGTATTTT.

Worth noting for this clonotype: One junction end disagrees with the germline gene, perhaps due to a read error. This chain joins TRBV6-5 and TRBJ1-2; TRBD1 matches at 8 bases. In germline, CDR1 is MNHEY, CDR2 SVGAGI. The CDR3 is 14 amino acids. In DNA, the CDR3 is TGTGCCAGCAGTTATTTGCAGGGGGCGAATGGCTACACCTTT. This translates into CASSYLQGANGYTF.

This clonotype appeared a few times. The J gene is TRBJ1-2, the V gene TRBV5-1; possible D gene TRBD1, 5 bases. The CDR3 totals 15 residues. Germline CDR1 SGHRS, CDR2 YFSETQ. The V gene lost 0 bases and the J gene lost 3 bases, with 12 bases spanning the gap. The CDR3 protein is CASSLAPSGDYGYTF. The CDR3 DNA sequence: TGCGCCAGCAGCTTGGCCCCGTCGGGGGACTATGGCTACACCTTC. Combining the CDR3 with reference TRBV5-1 and TRBJ1-2 gives the whole variable domain KAGVTQTPRYLIKTRGQQVTLSCSPISGHRSVSWYQQTPGQGLQFLFEYFSETQRNKGNFPGRFSGRQFSNSRSEMNVSTLELGDSALYLCASSLAPSGDYGYTFGSGTRLTVV.